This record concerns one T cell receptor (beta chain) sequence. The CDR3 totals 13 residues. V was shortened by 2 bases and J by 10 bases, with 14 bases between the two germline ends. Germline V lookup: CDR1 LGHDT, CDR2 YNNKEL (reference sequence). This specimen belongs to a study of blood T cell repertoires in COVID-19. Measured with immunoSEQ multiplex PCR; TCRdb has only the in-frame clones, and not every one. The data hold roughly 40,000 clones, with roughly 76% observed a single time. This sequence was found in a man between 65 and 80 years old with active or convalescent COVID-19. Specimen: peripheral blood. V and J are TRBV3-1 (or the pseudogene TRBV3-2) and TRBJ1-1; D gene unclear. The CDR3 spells CASSQLRNQAAFF. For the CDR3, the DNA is TGTGCCAGCAGCCAACTAAGGAACCAGGCAGCTTTCTTT.